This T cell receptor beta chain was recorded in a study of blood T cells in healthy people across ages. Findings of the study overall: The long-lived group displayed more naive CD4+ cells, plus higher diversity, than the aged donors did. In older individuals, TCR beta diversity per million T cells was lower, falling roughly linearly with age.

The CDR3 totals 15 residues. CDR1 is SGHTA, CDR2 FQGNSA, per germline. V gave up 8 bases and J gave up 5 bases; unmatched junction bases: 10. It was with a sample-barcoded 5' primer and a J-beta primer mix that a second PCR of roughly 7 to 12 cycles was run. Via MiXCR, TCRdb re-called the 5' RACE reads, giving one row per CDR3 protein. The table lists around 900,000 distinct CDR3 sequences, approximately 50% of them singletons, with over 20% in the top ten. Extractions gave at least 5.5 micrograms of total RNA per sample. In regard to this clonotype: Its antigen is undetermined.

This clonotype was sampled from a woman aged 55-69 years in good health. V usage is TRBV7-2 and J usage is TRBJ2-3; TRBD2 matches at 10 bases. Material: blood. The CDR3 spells CASGLSSGSVDTQYF. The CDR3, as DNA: TGTGCCAGCGGATTATCTAGCGGGAGTGTAGATACGCAGTATTTT.